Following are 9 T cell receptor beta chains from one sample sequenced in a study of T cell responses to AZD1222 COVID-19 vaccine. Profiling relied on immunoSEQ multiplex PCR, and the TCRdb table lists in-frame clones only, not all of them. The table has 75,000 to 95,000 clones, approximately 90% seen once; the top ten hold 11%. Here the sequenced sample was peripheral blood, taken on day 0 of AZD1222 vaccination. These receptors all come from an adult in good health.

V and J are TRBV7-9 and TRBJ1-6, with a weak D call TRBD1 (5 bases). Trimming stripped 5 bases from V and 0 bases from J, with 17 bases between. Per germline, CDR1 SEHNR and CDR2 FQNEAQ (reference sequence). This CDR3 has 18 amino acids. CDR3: CASSLGAGPSSYNSPLHF. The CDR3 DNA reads TGTGCCAGCAGCCTGGGCGCAGGGCCAAGCTCCTATAATTCACCCCTCCACTTT.

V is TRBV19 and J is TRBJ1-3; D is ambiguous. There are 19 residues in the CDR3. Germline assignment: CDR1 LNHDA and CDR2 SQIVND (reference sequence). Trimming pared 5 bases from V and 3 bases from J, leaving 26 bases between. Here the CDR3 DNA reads TGTGCCAGTAGTGGCCTATCCCGTGGTAGCATGGGATATGGAAACACCATATATTTT. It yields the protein CASSGLSRGSMGYGNTIYF.

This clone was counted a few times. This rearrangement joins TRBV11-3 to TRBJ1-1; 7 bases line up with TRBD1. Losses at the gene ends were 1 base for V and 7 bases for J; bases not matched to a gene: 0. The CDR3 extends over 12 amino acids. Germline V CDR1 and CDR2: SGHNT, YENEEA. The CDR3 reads CASSLGTGEAFF. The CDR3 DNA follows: TGTGCCAGCAGCTTAGGGACAGGTGAAGCTTTCTTT.

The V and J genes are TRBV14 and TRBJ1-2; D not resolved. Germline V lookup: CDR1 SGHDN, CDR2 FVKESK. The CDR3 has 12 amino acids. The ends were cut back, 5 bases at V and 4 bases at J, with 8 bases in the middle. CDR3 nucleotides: TGTGCCAGCAGCTTTGGGGTCTATGGCTACACCTTC. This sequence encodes CASSFGVYGYTF.

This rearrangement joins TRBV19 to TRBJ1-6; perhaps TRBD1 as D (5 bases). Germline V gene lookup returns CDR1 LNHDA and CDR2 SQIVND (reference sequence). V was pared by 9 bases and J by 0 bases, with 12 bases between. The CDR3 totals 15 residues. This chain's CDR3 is CASANRNSYNSPLHF. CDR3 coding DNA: TGTGCCAGCGCGAACAGGAACTCCTATAATTCACCCCTCCACTTT. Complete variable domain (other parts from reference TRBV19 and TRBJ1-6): DGGITQSPKYLFRKEGQNVTLSCEQNLNHDAMYWYRQDPGQGLRLIYYSQIVNDFQKGDIAEGYSVSREKKESFPLTVTSAQKNPTAFYLCASANRNSYNSPLHFGNGTRLTVT.

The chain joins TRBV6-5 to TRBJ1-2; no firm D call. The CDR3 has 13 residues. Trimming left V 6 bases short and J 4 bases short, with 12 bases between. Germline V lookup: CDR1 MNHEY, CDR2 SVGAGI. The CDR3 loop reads CASSPAPTYGYTF. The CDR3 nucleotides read TGTGCCAGCAGCCCGGCTCCTACCTATGGCTACACCTTC.

The CDR3 DNA follows: TGTGCCAGCAGCTACGGGACTAGCGGTCGCACAGATACGCAGTATTTT. It translates to CASSYGTSGRTDTQYF. The rearrangement joins TRBV7-6 to TRBJ2-3, with TRBD2 matching over 11 bases. The CDR3 has 16 amino acids. The trim removed 4 bases at V and 1 base at J, leaving 4 bases unmatched. Germline assignment: CDR1 SGHVS and CDR2 FNYEAQ.

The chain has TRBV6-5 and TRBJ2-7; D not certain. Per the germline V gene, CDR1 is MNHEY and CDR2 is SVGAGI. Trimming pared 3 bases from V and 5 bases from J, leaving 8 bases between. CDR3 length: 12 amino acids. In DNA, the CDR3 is TGTGCCAGCAGTTATAAGGGTAACGAGCAGTACTTC. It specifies CASSYKGNEQYF.

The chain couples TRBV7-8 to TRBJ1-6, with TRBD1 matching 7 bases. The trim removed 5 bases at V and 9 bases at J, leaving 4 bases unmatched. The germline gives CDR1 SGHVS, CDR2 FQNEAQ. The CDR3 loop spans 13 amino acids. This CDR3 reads CASSLTGISPLHF. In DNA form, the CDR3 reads TGTGCCAGCAGCCTGACAGGGATTTCACCCCTCCACTTT.